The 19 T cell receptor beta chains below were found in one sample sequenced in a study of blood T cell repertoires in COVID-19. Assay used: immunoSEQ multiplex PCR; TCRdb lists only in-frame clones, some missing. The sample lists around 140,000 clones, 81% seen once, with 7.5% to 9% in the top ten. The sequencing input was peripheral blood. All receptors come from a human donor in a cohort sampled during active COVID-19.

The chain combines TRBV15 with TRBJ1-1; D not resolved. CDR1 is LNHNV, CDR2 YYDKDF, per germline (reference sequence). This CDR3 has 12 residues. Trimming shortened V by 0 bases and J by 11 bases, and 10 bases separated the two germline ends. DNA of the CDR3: TGTGCCACCAGCAGAGATAACTTGATCGCTTTCTTT. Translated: CATSRDNLIAFF. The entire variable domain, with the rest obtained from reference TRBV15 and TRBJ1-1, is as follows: DAMVIQNPRYQVTQFGKPVTLSCSQTLNHNVMYWYQQKSSQAPKLLFHYYDKDFNNEADTPDNFQSRRPNTSFCFLDIRSPGLGDTAMYLCATSRDNLIAFFGQGTRLTVV.

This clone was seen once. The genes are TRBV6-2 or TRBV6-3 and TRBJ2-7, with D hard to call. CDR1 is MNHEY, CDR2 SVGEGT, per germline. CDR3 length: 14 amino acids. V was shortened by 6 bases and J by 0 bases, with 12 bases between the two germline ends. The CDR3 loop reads CASSSGQNSYEQYF. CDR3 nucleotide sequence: TGTGCCAGCAGCTCCGGTCAAAACTCCTACGAGCAGTACTTC.

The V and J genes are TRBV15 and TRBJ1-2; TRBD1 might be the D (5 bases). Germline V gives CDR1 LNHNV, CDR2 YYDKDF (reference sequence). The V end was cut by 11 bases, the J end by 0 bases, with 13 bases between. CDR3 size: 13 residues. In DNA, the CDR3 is TGTGCCGCCTCGGACACGTCTAACTATGGCTACACCTTC. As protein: CAASDTSNYGYTF.

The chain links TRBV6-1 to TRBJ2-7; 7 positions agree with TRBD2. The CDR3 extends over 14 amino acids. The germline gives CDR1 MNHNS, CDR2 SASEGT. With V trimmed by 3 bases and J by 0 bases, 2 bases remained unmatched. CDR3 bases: TGTGCCAGCAGTGACCGGGACTACTCCTACGAGCAGTACTTC. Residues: CASSDRDYSYEQYF.

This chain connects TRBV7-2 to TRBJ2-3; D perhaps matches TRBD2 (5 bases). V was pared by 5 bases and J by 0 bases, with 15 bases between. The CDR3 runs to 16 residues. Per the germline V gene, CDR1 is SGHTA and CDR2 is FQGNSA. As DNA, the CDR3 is TGTGCCAGCAGCCCCTTAGGGTGGAGGAGCACAGATACGCAGTATTTT. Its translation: CASSPLGWRSTDTQYF.

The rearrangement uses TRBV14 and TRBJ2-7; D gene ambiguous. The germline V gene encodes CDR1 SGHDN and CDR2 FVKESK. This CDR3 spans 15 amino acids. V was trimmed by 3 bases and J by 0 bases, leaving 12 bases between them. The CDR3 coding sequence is TGTGCCAGCAGCCAGTCCGGCGGTAGCTCCTACGAGCAGTACTTC. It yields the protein CASSQSGGSSYEQYF. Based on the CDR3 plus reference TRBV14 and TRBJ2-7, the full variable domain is EAGVTQFPSHSVIEKGQTVTLRCDPISGHDNLYWYRRVMGKEIKFLLHFVKESKQDESGMPNNRFLAERTGGTYSTLKVQPAELEDSGVYFCASSQSGGSSYEQYFGPGTRLTVT.

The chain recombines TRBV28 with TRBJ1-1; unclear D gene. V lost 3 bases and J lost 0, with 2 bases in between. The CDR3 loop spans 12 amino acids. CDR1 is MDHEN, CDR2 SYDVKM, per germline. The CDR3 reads CASSFMNTEAFF. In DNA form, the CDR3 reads TGTGCCAGCAGTTTTATGAACACTGAAGCTTTCTTT.

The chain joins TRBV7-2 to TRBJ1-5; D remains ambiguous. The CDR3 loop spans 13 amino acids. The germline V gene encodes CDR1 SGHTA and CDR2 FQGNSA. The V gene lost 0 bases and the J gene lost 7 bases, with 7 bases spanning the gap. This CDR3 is CASSLALRQPQHF. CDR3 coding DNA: TGTGCCAGCAGCTTAGCGCTACGGCAGCCCCAGCATTTT.

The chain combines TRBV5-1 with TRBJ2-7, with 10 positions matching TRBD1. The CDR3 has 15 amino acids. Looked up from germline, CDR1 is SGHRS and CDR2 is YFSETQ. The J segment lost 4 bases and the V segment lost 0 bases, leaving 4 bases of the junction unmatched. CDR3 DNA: TGCGCCAGCAGCTTGGAGGACAGGGGGAAATACGAGCAGTACTTC. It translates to CASSLEDRGKYEQYF.

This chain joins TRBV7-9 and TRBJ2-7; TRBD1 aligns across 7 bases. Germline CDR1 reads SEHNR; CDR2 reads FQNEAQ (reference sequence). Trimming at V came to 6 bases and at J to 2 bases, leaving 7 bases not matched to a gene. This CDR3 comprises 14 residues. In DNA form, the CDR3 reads TGTGCCAGCAGTTCGGACAGGAAACCCTACGAGCAGTACTTC. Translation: CASSSDRKPYEQYF.

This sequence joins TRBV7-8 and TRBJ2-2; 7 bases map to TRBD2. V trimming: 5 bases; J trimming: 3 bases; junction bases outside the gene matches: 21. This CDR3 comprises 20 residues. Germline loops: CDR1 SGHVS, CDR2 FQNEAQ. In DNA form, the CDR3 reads TGTGCCAGCAGCCCGGGGGTGGGAGCGGGATCAGTCGGGGACACCGGGGAGCTGTTTTTT. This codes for CASSPGVGAGSVGDTGELFF.

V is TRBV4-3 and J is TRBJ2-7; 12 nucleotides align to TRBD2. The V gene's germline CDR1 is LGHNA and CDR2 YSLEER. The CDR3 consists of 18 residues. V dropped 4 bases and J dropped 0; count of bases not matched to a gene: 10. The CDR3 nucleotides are TGCGCCAGCAGCCTCGGACTAGCGGGACAGGGTGACTCCTACGAGCAGTACTTC. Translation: CASSLGLAGQGDSYEQYF.

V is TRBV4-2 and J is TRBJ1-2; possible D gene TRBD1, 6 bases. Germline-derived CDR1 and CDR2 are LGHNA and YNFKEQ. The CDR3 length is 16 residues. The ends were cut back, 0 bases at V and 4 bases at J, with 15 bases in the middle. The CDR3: CASSQDGQGTPYGYTF. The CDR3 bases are TGTGCCAGCAGCCAAGATGGTCAGGGGACCCCCTATGGCTACACCTTC.

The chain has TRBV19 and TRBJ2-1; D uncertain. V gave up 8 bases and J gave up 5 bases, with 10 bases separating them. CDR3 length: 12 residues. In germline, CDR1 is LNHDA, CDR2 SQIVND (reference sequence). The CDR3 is CASSQYDNEQFF. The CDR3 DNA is TGTGCCAGTTCCCAGTACGACAATGAGCAGTTCTTC.

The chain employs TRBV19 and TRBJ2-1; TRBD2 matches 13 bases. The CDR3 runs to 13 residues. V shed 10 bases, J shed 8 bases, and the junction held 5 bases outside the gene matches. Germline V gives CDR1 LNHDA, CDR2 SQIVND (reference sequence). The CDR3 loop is CATWTSGSDEQFF. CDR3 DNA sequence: TGTGCCACCTGGACTAGCGGGAGCGATGAGCAGTTCTTC.

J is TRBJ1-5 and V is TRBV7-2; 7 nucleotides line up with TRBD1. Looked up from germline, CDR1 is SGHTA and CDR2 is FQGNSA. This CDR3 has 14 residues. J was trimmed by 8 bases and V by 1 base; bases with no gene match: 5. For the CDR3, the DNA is TGTGCCAGCAGCTTAGACAGGGGAAGTAAGCCCCAGCATTTT. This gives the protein CASSLDRGSKPQHF.

For the CDR3, the DNA is TGTGCCAGCAGTCCGAGTTACTCCTACGAGCAGTACTTC. Residues: CASSPSYSYEQYF. This chain connects TRBV28 to TRBJ2-7; D unresolved. This CDR3 has 13 amino acids. Germline-derived CDR1 and CDR2 are MDHEN and SYDVKM. Trimming took off 5 bases at V and 0 bases at J, with 8 bases between the two ends.

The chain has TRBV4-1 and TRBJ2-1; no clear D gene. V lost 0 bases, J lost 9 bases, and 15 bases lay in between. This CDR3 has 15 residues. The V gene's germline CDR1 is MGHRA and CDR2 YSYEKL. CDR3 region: CASSQDRSRAFEQFF. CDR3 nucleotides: TGCGCCAGCAGCCAAGATCGTTCCCGAGCGTTTGAGCAGTTCTTC.

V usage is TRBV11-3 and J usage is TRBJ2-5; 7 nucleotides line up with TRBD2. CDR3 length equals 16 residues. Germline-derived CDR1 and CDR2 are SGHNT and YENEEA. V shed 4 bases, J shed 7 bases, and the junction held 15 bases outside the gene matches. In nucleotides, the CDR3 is TGTGCCAGCAGCTGGGCCGGACTAGAGGGAGGAGGGACCCAGTACTTC. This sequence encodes CASSWAGLEGGGTQYF.